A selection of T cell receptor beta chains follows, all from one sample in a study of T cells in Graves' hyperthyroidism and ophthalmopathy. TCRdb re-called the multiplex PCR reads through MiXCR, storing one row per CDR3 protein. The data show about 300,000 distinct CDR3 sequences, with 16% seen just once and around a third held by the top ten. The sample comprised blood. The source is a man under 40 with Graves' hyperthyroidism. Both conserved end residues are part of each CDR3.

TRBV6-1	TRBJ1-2	CASSGSVWGTYTF
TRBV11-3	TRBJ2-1	CASSLRPGLAGVGNEQFF
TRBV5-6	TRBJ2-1	CASRLAGVTNEQFF
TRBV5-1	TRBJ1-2	CASSLASGRDGYTF
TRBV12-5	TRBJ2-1	CASGPSGASSYNEQFF
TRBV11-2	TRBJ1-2	CASSSPDPKITGYTF
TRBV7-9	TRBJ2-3	CASSLVGLPDTQYF
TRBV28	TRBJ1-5	CASIGGRIQPQHF
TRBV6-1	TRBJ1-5	CASSNLDRVNQPQHF
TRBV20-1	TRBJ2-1	CSAEPFLDNEQFF
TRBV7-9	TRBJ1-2	CASSPGGGGGWHGYTF
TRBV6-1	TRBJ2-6	CASSLFDGTGVPGANVLTF
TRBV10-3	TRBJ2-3	CAISHRGRSPTGADTQYF
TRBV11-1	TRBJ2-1	CASSLNTVVEQFF
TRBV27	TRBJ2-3	CASRLRGTVISTDTQYF
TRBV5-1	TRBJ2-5	CASSLGTLQETQYF
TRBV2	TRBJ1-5	CASSRLQTGGASNQPQHF
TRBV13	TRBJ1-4	CASSFRGAGRNEKLFF
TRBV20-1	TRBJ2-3	CSGDPGASGNTDTQYF
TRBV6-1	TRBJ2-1	CASSLDRPEQFF
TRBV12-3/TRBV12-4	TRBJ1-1	CASSRGRIKNTEAFF
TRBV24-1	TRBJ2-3	CATNSGRATDTQYF
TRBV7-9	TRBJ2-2	CASSLGLSGTPNTGELFF
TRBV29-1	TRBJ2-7	CSVEAGPLGQYF
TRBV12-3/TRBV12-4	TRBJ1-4	CASRKTVATNEKLFF